One and the same sample provided the 19 T cell receptor beta chains below, sequenced in a study of cytomegalovirus exposure and HLA in healthy donors. Primers included in the PCR were 60 Vbeta and 13 Jbeta primers. Generated by immunoSEQ multiplex PCR, the TCRdb table keeps only in-frame clones and is missing some. The top ten hold around 7% of the sample, which has fewer than 150,000 clones, 80% seen once. Sequencing input: PBMCs. These receptors were taken from a man aged 40-49 years in good health and CMV-seropositive.

CDR3 region: CASSLRDRSTNEKLFF. The CDR3, as DNA: TGTGCCAGCAGTTTACGGGACAGATCCACTAATGAAAAACTGTTTTTT. This sequence joins TRBV28 and TRBJ1-4; 7 nucleotides align to TRBD1. Germline CDR1 MDHEN, CDR2 SYDVKM. This CDR3 is 16 amino acids long. V shed 2 bases, J shed 2 bases, and the junction held 5 bases outside the gene matches. The full variable domain, in which reference TRBV28 and TRBJ1-4 provide the parts outside the CDR3, is DVKVTQSSRYLVKRTGEKVFLECVQDMDHENMFWYRQDPGLGLRLIYFSYDVKMKEKGDIPEGYSVSREKKERFSLILESASTNQTSMYLCASSLRDRSTNEKLFFGSGTQLSVL.

This clone was seen more than once but under ten times. The chain couples TRBV7-8 to TRBJ1-5; TRBD1 agrees at 7 bases. This CDR3 spans 14 amino acids. V trimming: 0 bases; J trimming: 7 bases; junction bases outside the gene matches: 3. The V gene's germline CDR1 is SGHVS and CDR2 FQNEAQ. This CDR3 is CASSLARQGQPQHF. In nucleotides, the CDR3 is TGTGCCAGCAGCTTAGCGCGACAGGGCCAGCCCCAGCATTTT. Filled out from reference TRBV7-8 and TRBJ1-5, the complete variable domain reads GAGVSQSPRYKVAKRGQDVALRCDPISGHVSLFWYQQALGQGPEFLTYFQNEAQLDKSGLPSDRFFAERPEGSVSTLKIQRTQQEDSAVYLCASSLARQGQPQHFGDGTRLSIL.

V gene TRBV7-9 combines with J gene TRBJ2-5; the match to TRBD2 covers 7 bases. There are 18 residues in the CDR3. Looked up from germline, CDR1 is SEHNR and CDR2 is FQNEAQ (reference sequence). The trim removed 5 bases at V and 3 bases at J, leaving 18 bases unmatched. CDR3 nucleotide sequence: TGTGCCAGCAGCCGTGCATCGGGGGGAAAGGGTCAAGAAGAGACCCAGTACTTC. Protein sequence: CASSRASGGKGQEETQYF.

The chain uses TRBV19 and TRBJ1-5, with D perhaps TRBD1 (6 bases). V lost 1 base and J lost 2, with 12 bases in between. The CDR3 sequence is 16 residues long. The germline gives CDR1 LNHDA, CDR2 SQIVND (reference sequence). Here the CDR3 reads CASSIAQGRRNQPQHF. The CDR3 region has the DNA TGTGCCAGTAGTATAGCACAGGGTCGGCGCAATCAGCCCCAGCATTTT.

The V and J genes are TRBV30 and TRBJ2-3; the D gene is possibly TRBD1 (12 bases). Trimming removed 3 bases from V and 0 bases from J, with 31 bases in between. From germline, CDR1 is GTSNPN and CDR2 SVGIG (reference sequence). This CDR3 region has 21 residues. In nucleotides, the CDR3 is TGTGCCTGGAGCGGGACAGGGGGCTGGCTAGCGGGAGGCCCTAGCACAGATACGCAGTATTTT. Protein product: CAWSGTGGWLAGGPSTDTQYF. The variable domain in full, completed from reference TRBV30 and TRBJ2-3, reads SQTIHQWPATLVQPVGSPLSLECTVEGTSNPNLYWYRQAAGRGLQLLFYSVGIGQISSEVPQNLSASRPQDRQFILSSKKLLLSDSGFYLCAWSGTGGWLAGGPSTDTQYFGPGTRLTVL.

This sequence joins TRBV5-1 and TRBJ2-3, with TRBD1 as a possible D gene (6 bases). The CDR3 loop spans 18 amino acids. The V gene lost 3 bases and the J gene lost 0 bases, with 20 bases spanning the gap. The germline gives CDR1 SGHRS, CDR2 YFSETQ. The CDR3 loop is CASSSPAGERVSTDTQYF. The CDR3 nucleotides read TGCGCCAGCAGCTCACCTGCAGGGGAGAGGGTTAGCACAGATACGCAGTATTTT.

The chain is built from TRBV5-1 and TRBJ2-2, with D hard to call. Germline lookup yields CDR1 SGHRS and CDR2 YFSETQ. The V end was cut by 0 bases, the J end by 7 bases, with 4 bases between. The CDR3 totals 12 residues. The CDR3 reads CASSLVYGELFF. The CDR3 region has the DNA TGCGCCAGCAGCTTGGTTTACGGGGAGCTGTTTTTT.

This clone was seen just once. V gene TRBV4-1 combines with J gene TRBJ2-4; D is unresolved. The germline V gene has CDR1 MGHRA and CDR2 YSYEKL. Trimming removed 1 base from V and 6 bases from J, with 13 bases in between. CDR3 length equals 15 residues. The CDR3: CASSQGSGLGNIQYF. CDR3 sequence (DNA): TGCGCCAGCAGCCAAGGGTCCGGGTTGGGAAACATTCAGTACTTC.

The chain links TRBV5-1 to TRBJ2-2, with 8 bases matching TRBD2. With 4 bases clipped from V and 2 bases from J, the junction kept 13 bases outside the gene matches. The germline CDR1 and CDR2 sequences are SGHRS and YFSETQ. The CDR3 runs to 18 residues. CDR3 in amino acids: CASSALEVAGFNTGELFF. The DNA of the CDR3 is TGCGCCAGCAGCGCCTTAGAGGTAGCGGGGTTTAACACCGGGGAGCTGTTTTTT. Full variable domain (missing parts from reference TRBV5-1 and TRBJ2-2): KAGVTQTPRYLIKTRGQQVTLSCSPISGHRSVSWYQQTPGQGLQFLFEYFSETQRNKGNFPGRFSGRQFSNSRSEMNVSTLELGDSALYLCASSALEVAGFNTGELFFGEGSRLTVL.

The chain carries TRBV2 and TRBJ2-2; 11 bases align to TRBD2. Looked up from germline, CDR1 is SNHLY and CDR2 is FYNNEI. Trimming cost V 3 bases and J 4 bases; bases outside gene matches: 4. The CDR3 contains 16 residues. CDR3 coding DNA: TGTGCCAGCAGTGAGCGACTAGCGGGAATCACCGGGGAGCTGTTTTTT. Its translation: CASSERLAGITGELFF. Complete variable domain (other parts from reference TRBV2 and TRBJ2-2): EPEVTQTPSHQVTQMGQEVILRCVPISNHLYFYWYRQILGQKVEFLVSFYNNEISEKSEIFDDQFSVERPDGSNFTLKIRSTKLEDSAMYFCASSERLAGITGELFFGEGSRLTVL.

This chain joins TRBV30 and TRBJ2-2, with TRBD2 matching over 7 bases. The trim removed 6 bases at V and 6 bases at J, leaving 13 bases unmatched. Germline assignment: CDR1 GTSNPN and CDR2 SVGIG (reference sequence). The CDR3 loop spans 15 amino acids. Here the CDR3 reads CACPLRGSTAGELFF. CDR3 bases: TGTGCCTGCCCCCTGCGGGGGAGCACGGCCGGGGAGCTGTTTTTT. The full variable domain, with the rest looked up from reference TRBV30 and TRBJ2-2, is SQTIHQWPATLVQPVGSPLSLECTVEGTSNPNLYWYRQAAGRGLQLLFYSVGIGQISSEVPQNLSASRPQDRQFILSSKKLLLSDSGFYLCACPLRGSTAGELFFGEGSRLTVL.

This chain uses TRBV30 with TRBJ2-7; TRBD2 agrees at 8 bases. The CDR3 runs to 15 residues. J gave up 2 bases and V 3 bases, and 9 bases lay outside the gene matches. CDR1 and CDR2 (germline): GTSNPN, SVGIG (reference sequence). CDR3 DNA: TGTGCCTGGAGCGGCGGGGCGGGAGGCCCCTACGAGCAGTACTTC. Its protein is CAWSGGAGGPYEQYF.

The J gene is TRBJ2-1, the V gene TRBV6-5; the D gene is possibly TRBD1 (6 bases). CDR1 MNHEY and CDR2 SVGAGI come from the germline V gene. V was pared by 7 bases and J by 3 bases, with 13 bases between. CDR3 size: 14 residues. In nucleotides, the CDR3 is TGTGCCAGCAATCAACAGGGAGTCTACAATGAGCAGTTCTTC. It is translated as CASNQQGVYNEQFF.

The chain employs TRBV4-1 and TRBJ2-7; tentatively, D is TRBD1 (6 bases). The CDR3 extends over 13 amino acids. Germline CDR1 and CDR2: MGHRA and YSYEKL. Trimming left V 0 bases short and J 7 bases short, with 10 bases between. The CDR3 sequence is CASSQEGGEEQYF. CDR3 coding DNA: TGCGCCAGCAGCCAAGAAGGGGGAGAAGAGCAGTACTTC.

The chain couples TRBV29-1 to TRBJ1-2, with D perhaps matching TRBD1 (5 bases). V lost 2 bases and J lost 8, with 12 bases in between. Germline V gene lookup returns CDR1 SQVTM and CDR2 ANQGSEA. CDR3 length: 12 residues. The CDR3 sequence is CSVEQGFGGYTF. The CDR3 bases are TGCAGCGTTGAACAGGGCTTTGGGGGCTACACCTTC. The variable domain in full, completed from reference TRBV29-1 and TRBJ1-2, reads SAVISQKPSRDICQRGTSLTIQCQVDSQVTMMFWYRQQPGQSLTLIATANQGSEATYESGFVIDKFPISRPNLTFSTLTVSNMSPEDSSIYLCSVEQGFGGYTFGSGTRLTVV.

The J gene is TRBJ2-5, the V gene TRBV29-1, with 13 bases lining up with TRBD2. Unmatched junction bases numbered 5, after V lost 6 bases and J lost 4 bases. Per the germline V gene, CDR1 is SQVTM and CDR2 is ANQGSEA. The CDR3 loop spans 14 amino acids. For the CDR3, the DNA is TGCAGCGTGCCAACTAGCGGGAGGGCAGAGACCCAGTACTTC. As protein: CSVPTSGRAETQYF.

This chain links TRBV6-5 with TRBJ2-3, with a weak D call TRBD2 (5 bases). The CDR3 is 12 amino acids. The V gene lost 6 bases and the J gene lost 9 bases, with 13 bases spanning the gap. Per germline, CDR1 MNHEY and CDR2 SVGAGI. As DNA, the CDR3 is TGTGCCAGCAGCCAGGAGGAGACCACGCAGTATTTT. Encoded protein: CASSQEETTQYF.

This clone was observed a few times. This chain links TRBV25-1 with TRBJ2-2; D perhaps matches TRBD1 (5 bases). This CDR3 has 15 amino acids. Trimming cost V 3 bases and J 3 bases, with 11 bases left between them. Per germline, CDR1 MGHDK and CDR2 SYGVNS. CDR3 in DNA: TGTGCCAGCAGTGACAGGGCCACTTACACCGGGGAGCTGTTTTTT. This translates into CASSDRATYTGELFF. The whole variable domain, filled in from reference TRBV25-1 and TRBJ2-2, reads EADIYQTPRYLVIGTGKKITLECSQTMGHDKMYWYQQDPGMELHLIHYSYGVNSTEKGDLSSESTVSRIRTEHFPLTLESARPSHTSQYLCASSDRATYTGELFFGEGSRLTVL.

The rearrangement uses TRBV5-5 and TRBJ2-2; 8 bases align to TRBD1. Per germline, CDR1 SGHKS and CDR2 YYEKEE (reference sequence). This CDR3 region has 16 residues. J lost 4 bases, V lost 0 bases, and 5 bases had no gene match. This CDR3 reads CASSLGTGLGTGELFF. The CDR3 DNA reads TGTGCCAGCAGCTTGGGGACAGGGCTGGGCACCGGGGAGCTGTTTTTT. Full variable domain (outside the CDR3, taken from reference TRBV5-5 and TRBJ2-2): DAGVTQSPTHLIKTRGQQVTLRCSPISGHKSVSWYQQVLGQGPQFIFQYYEKEERGRGNFPDRFSARQFPNYSSELNVNALLLGDSALYLCASSLGTGLGTGELFFGEGSRLTVL.